Sequencing of this T cell receptor beta chain was carried out in a study of blood T cell repertoires in COVID-19. Method: immunoSEQ multiplex PCR; TCRdb's copy keeps in-frame clones and lacks some. This table has 85,000 to 90,000 clones, approximately 85% appearing once. Trimming shortened V by 1 base and J by 4 bases, and 8 bases separated the two germline ends. The CDR3 covers 13 residues. The germline V gene has CDR1 LGHDT and CDR2 YNNKEL (reference sequence). V usage is TRBV3-1 (or the pseudogene TRBV3-2) and J usage is TRBJ2-7; D call uncertain. The source is a human donor in a cohort sampled during active COVID-19. The sample was peripheral blood. The CDR3 here is CASSQVQTYEQYF. CDR3 nucleotides: TGTGCCAGCAGCCAAGTACAGACGTACGAGCAGTACTTC.